These T cell receptor beta chains were read from a single sample in a study of cytomegalovirus exposure and HLA in healthy donors. TCRdb keeps only in-frame clones here, not all; method: immunoSEQ multiplex PCR. The sample gives around 170,000 clones, around four fifths of which show up once; 0.7% to 0.95% is in the top ten. What was sequenced was PBMCs. The origin of the receptors is a young woman in good health and CMV-seronegative. The CDR3 runs from the conserved cysteine through the conserved F or W. The D gene is left open where the match is weak. Clone size, where shown, is once, few, many, or a class for clones that have expanded.

>TRBJ2-2|TRBV10-2|.|.
CASSVVQNTGELFF
TGCGCCAGCAGTGTAGTTCAAAACACCGGGGAGCTGTTTTTT
>TRBJ2-3|TRBV13|TRBD1|.
CASSFGGTGTDTQYF
TGTGCCAGCAGCTTCGGTGGGACAGGGACAGATACGCAGTATTTT
>TRBJ2-6|TRBV7-6|TRBD2|.
CASNQRAGGGGANVLTF
TGTGCCAGCAACCAGCGGGCGGGAGGGGGCGGGGCCAACGTCCTGACTTTC
>TRBJ2-1|TRBV27|TRBD1|.
CASRPGQGYNEQFF
TGTGCCAGCAGACCGGGACAGGGGTACAATGAGCAGTTCTTC
>TRBJ1-2|TRBV2|TRBD1|.
CASSLQDRVGSGYTF
TGTGCCAGCAGCCTCCAGGACAGGGTGGGGAGTGGCTACACCTTC
>TRBJ2-1|TRBV27|.|.
CASSGDLNEQFF
TGTGCCAGCAGTGGGGACTTAAATGAGCAGTTCTTC
>TRBJ2-5|TRBV29-1|TRBD2|.
CSGSGLAGVPETQYF
TGCAGCGGGAGCGGACTAGCGGGAGTTCCAGAGACCCAGTACTTC
>TRBJ2-7|TRBV7-8|TRBD2|once
CASSSIGLAGAYEQYF
TGTGCCAGCAGCTCAATCGGGCTAGCGGGGGCCTACGAGCAGTACTTC
>TRBJ2-1|TRBV6-1|TRBD2|.
CASSEYGPRLALNEQFF
TGTGCCAGCAGTGAATACGGCCCGCGACTAGCACTTAATGAGCAGTTCTTC
>TRBJ2-7|TRBV27|TRBD1|.
CASTKTGTYEQYF
TGTGCCAGCACTAAGACAGGGACCTACGAGCAGTACTTC
>TRBJ2-3|TRBV11-2|TRBD2|once
CASSTRLAGTDTQYF
TGTGCCAGCAGCACTAGACTAGCGGGCACAGATACGCAGTATTTT
>TRBJ1-1|TRBV30|.|.
CAWGQPEAFF
TGTGCCTGGGGGCAACCTGAAGCTTTCTTT
>TRBJ2-7|TRBV27|TRBD1|.
CASAGQGNEQYF
TGTGCCAGCGCGGGACAGGGGAACGAGCAGTACTTC
>TRBJ2-3|TRBV2|.|.
CASSDLAAGTDTQYF
TGTGCCAGCAGTGATTTGGCGGCGGGCACAGATACGCAGTATTTT
>TRBJ2-7|TRBV4-1|TRBD1|few
CASSQAADRGYEQYF
TGCGCCAGCAGCCAAGCCGCGGACAGGGGCTACGAGCAGTACTTC
>TRBJ2-3|TRBV5-1|TRBD2|once
CASSFQTSGTTDTQYF
TGCGCCAGCAGCTTCCAGACTAGCGGGACCACAGATACGCAGTATTTT
>TRBJ1-5|TRBV5-6|.|.
CASSLWPGYSNQPQHF
TGTGCCAGCAGCTTGTGGCCAGGCTATAGCAATCAGCCCCAGCATTTT
>TRBJ1-4|TRBV4-1|.|.
CASSLEGEKLFF
TGCGCCAGCAGCCTCGAGGGTGAAAAACTGTTTTTT
>TRBJ2-1|TRBV27|TRBD2|.
CASSFGLATLNEQFF
TGTGCCAGCAGTTTCGGACTAGCGACTCTCAATGAGCAGTTCTTC
>TRBJ1-3|TRBV7-9|.|.
CASSATRDSGNTIYF
TGTGCCAGCAGTGCGACCAGGGACTCCGGAAACACCATATATTTT
>TRBJ2-5|TRBV5-6|.|.
CASSLGRQTRSEETQYF
TGTGCCAGCAGCTTGGGCCGTCAAACCCGGAGCGAAGAGACCCAGTACTTC
>TRBJ2-7|TRBV11-2|TRBD1|.
CASSWDSPPYEQYF
TGTGCCTCCTCGTGGGACAGTCCCCCCTACGAGCAGTACTTC
>TRBJ2-7|TRBV19|.|.
CASSIQGTGEQYF
TGTGCCAGTAGTATTCAGGGGACGGGCGAGCAGTACTTC
>TRBJ1-2|TRBV6-5|TRBD1|.
CASSLDRAYGYTF
TGTGCCAGCAGTTTAGACAGGGCCTATGGCTACACCTTC
>TRBJ1-2|TRBV2|TRBD1|.
CASSEIDRVDGYTF
TGTGCCAGCAGTGAAATCGACAGGGTGGATGGCTACACCTTC
>TRBJ1-1|TRBV5-1|.|few
CASSLDNRGGLREAFF
TGCGCCAGCAGCTTGGACAACCGAGGGGGATTGCGGGAAGCTTTCTTT
>TRBJ2-7|TRBV14|.|.
CASSLQRSGGALGQYF
TGTGCCAGCAGCCTTCAAAGGTCAGGAGGGGCCCTGGGGCAGTACTTC
>TRBJ2-1|TRBV7-3|TRBD2|few
CASTLKAGGWDEQFF
TGTGCCAGCACCCTTAAAGCGGGAGGGTGGGATGAGCAGTTCTTC